This T cell receptor gamma chain came from a study of gamma-delta T cells after stem cell transplantation. TCRdb re-processed the RT-PCR reads using CATT. The table lists around 360 gamma-chain clones, roughly 2.5% of them singletons, with roughly 52% in the top ten. The CDR3 covers 13 residues. Germline CDR1 reads GITISATS; CDR2 reads ISYDGTV (reference sequence). The table lists this clone with a few counts. The TCRdb record carries a much larger clone's protein, which differs from this DNA's translation at residue 4; a read error is the likely cause, and the protein listed here is the DNA translation.

This TCR came from a human donor. It is not recorded whose cells these are; they may come from a transplant donor. The sample was gamma-delta T cells. The chain combines TRGV9 with TRGJ1 or TRGJ2. This CDR3 reads CALRDLNYYKKLF. CDR3 nucleotides: TGTGCCTTGCGGGACCTGAATTATTATAAGAAACTCTTT.